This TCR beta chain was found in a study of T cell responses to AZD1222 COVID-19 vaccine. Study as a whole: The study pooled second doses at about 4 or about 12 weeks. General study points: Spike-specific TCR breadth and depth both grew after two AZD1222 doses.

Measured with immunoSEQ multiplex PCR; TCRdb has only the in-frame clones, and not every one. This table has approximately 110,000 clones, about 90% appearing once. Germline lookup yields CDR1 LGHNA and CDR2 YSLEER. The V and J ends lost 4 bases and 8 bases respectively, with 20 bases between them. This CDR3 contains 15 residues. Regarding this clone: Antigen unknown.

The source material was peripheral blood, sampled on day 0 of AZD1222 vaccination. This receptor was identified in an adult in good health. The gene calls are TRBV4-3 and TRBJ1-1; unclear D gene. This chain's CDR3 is CASSPAGFPPSEAFF. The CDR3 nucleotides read TGCGCCAGCAGCCCAGCTGGATTCCCTCCTTCAGAAGCTTTCTTT.